A single sample is the source of the 24 T cell receptor beta chains below, sequenced in a study of shared clonotypes between healthy human individuals (dated by TCRdb to between 2020 and 2021). The method behind the library was the immunoSEQ multiplex PCR assay. Sourced from immuneACCESS, this table was stored by TCRdb with only in-frame sequences that have V and J called. A share of the clones is absent; for the studies checked, an unresolved V gene accounts for under half, and the remainder has no known explanation. The sample data list 400,000 to 500,000 clones, and around 79% of these were observed just once. The top ten clonotypes cover about an eighth of the sample. The sequencing input was PBMCs. The source of these receptors is a woman in her 40s in good health. Some clones in this sample may be carry-over from other donors' samples.

This chain connects TRBV28 to TRBJ2-7, with 9 bases matching TRBD1. Trimming removed 6 bases from V and 0 bases from J; junction bases left unmatched: 3. The CDR3 loop spans 14 amino acids. Germline values: CDR1 MDHEN, CDR2 SYDVKM. CDR3 DNA: TGTGCCAGCAGGGGACAGGGACGCTCCTACGAGCAGTACTTC. Its translation is CASRGQGRSYEQYF.

About this clone: The germline gene is not matched at one end of the junction; a read error may be the cause. The J gene is TRBJ1-1, the V gene TRBV28; no definite D call. The length of the CDR3 is 12 residues. Per germline, CDR1 MDHEN and CDR2 SYDVKM. The CDR3 DNA reads TGTGCCAGCAGTTTGGACCTGACTGGAGCTTTCTTT. It yields the protein CASSLDLTGAFF. The variable domain in full, with the rest retrieved from reference TRBV28 and TRBJ1-1, is DVKVTQSSRYLVKRTGEKVFLECVQDMDHENMFWYRQDPGLGLRLIYFSYDVKMKEKGDIPEGYSVSREKKERFSLILESASTNQTSMYLCASSLDLTGAFFGQGTRLTVV.

V and J are TRBV5-1 and TRBJ2-2; D is unclear. Germline CDR1 reads SGHRS; CDR2 reads YFSETQ. The V gene lost 3 bases and the J gene lost 0 bases, with 6 bases spanning the gap. CDR3 length: 14 residues. The CDR3 reads CASSSFPNTGELFF. The DNA for the CDR3 is TGCGCCAGCAGCTCTTTCCCGAACACCGGGGAGCTGTTTTTT.

The sample holds a few counts of this clone. The same CDR3 also results from other DNA sequences found in this sample. The chain combines TRBV20-1 with TRBJ1-2; D gene ambiguous. The germline V and J ends were trimmed by 6 bases and 0 bases, with 5 bases remaining between them. Germline values: CDR1 DFQATT, CDR2 SNEGSKA (reference sequence). The CDR3 has 11 amino acids. The CDR3 sequence: CSASPNYGYTF. CDR3 in DNA: TGCAGTGCGAGCCCTAACTATGGCTACACCTTC.

This chain uses TRBV10-3 with TRBJ2-7; D is perhaps TRBD2 (5 bases). The CDR3 consists of 13 residues. In germline, CDR1 is ENHRY, CDR2 SYGVKD. V gave up 4 bases and J gave up 2 bases, with 9 bases separating them. The CDR3 here is CAISVSGTYEQYF. The CDR3 bases are TGTGCCATCAGTGTATCCGGGACCTACGAGCAGTACTTC.

This clone has a single count. The chain is built from TRBV28 and TRBJ2-7; a possible D gene is TRBD1 (6 bases). The CDR3 extends over 13 amino acids. Per the germline V gene, CDR1 is MDHEN and CDR2 is SYDVKM. V was pared by 6 bases and J by 7 bases, with 16 bases between. The DNA of the CDR3 is TGTGCCAGCAGGAAACCGGGACATACGGAGCAGTACTTC. Translated, it gives CASRKPGHTEQYF.

The CDR3 DNA follows: TGTGCCAGCAGCCCCAGACCGGGGGGCTATGGCTACACCTTC. Translation gives CASSPRPGGYGYTF. The rearrangement uses TRBV5-4 and TRBJ1-2; tentative D call: TRBD1 (5 bases). The CDR3 has 14 residues. Between the trimmed V and J ends, which lost 4 bases and 4 bases, there was a span of 14 bases. The germline gives CDR1 SGHNT, CDR2 YYREEE (reference sequence).

This chain links TRBV19 with TRBJ2-7; 8 bases map to TRBD2. The V gene end was trimmed by 6 bases and the J gene end by 3 bases; junction bases not matched to a gene: 13. This CDR3 spans 16 amino acids. In germline, CDR1 is LNHDA, CDR2 SQIVND (reference sequence). The CDR3 reads CASSHYRGLAGYEQYF. For the CDR3, the DNA is TGTGCCAGTAGCCACTACCGGGGGCTAGCGGGCTACGAGCAGTACTTC.

This sequence joins TRBV7-3 and TRBJ2-1; 8 bases map to TRBD2. The germline CDR1 and CDR2 sequences are SGHTA and FQGTGA. Unmatched junction bases numbered 6, after V lost 4 bases and J lost 4 bases. The CDR3 totals 15 residues. This CDR3 is CASSSEGTSYNEQFF. Written as DNA, the CDR3 is TGTGCCAGCAGCTCAGAGGGGACTAGTTACAATGAGCAGTTCTTC. Looking up the rest from reference TRBV7-3 and TRBJ2-1 gives the full variable domain: GAGVSQTPSNKVTEKGKYVELRCDPISGHTALYWYRQSLGQGPEFLIYFQGTGAADDSGLPNDRFFAVRPEGSVSTLKIQRTERGDSAVYLCASSSEGTSYNEQFFGPGTRLTVL.

V and J are TRBV5-1 and TRBJ2-5; D is tentatively TRBD1 or TRBD2 (5 bases each). Trimming pared 2 bases from V and 5 bases from J, leaving 16 bases between. The germline CDR1 and CDR2 sequences are SGHRS and YFSETQ. There are 15 residues in the CDR3. Here the CDR3 reads CASSFLTGAGETQYF. CDR3 DNA sequence: TGCGCCAGCAGCTTTTTAACCGGGGCAGGGGAGACCCAGTACTTC. The full variable domain, in which reference TRBV5-1 and TRBJ2-5 provide the parts outside the CDR3, is KAGVTQTPRYLIKTRGQQVTLSCSPISGHRSVSWYQQTPGQGLQFLFEYFSETQRNKGNFPGRFSGRQFSNSRSEMNVSTLELGDSALYLCASSFLTGAGETQYFGPGTRLLVL.

This chain connects TRBV28 to TRBJ1-2; 10 bases are a match to TRBD1. The CDR3 loop spans 17 amino acids. From germline, CDR1 is MDHEN and CDR2 SYDVKM. The V and J ends lost 4 bases and 0 bases, in that order; junction bases with no gene match: 8. The CDR3, as DNA: TGTGCCAGCAGTTCAAGACAGGGGGCCACCCCTAACTATGGCTACACCTTC. This gives the protein CASSSRQGATPNYGYTF.

The rearrangement links TRBV27 to TRBJ2-1; TRBD1 might be the D (5 bases). CDR3 length: 15 amino acids. Germline CDR1 and CDR2: MNHEY and SMNVEV (reference sequence). V shed 3 bases and J shed 1 base, with 10 bases lying between them. The CDR3, as DNA: TGTGCCAGCAGTTTGGCAGGGTGGTCCTACAATGAGCAGTTCTTC. Encoded protein: CASSLAGWSYNEQFF.

The chain has TRBV6-1 and TRBJ2-3, with 7 nucleotides matching TRBD2. The V gene's germline CDR1 is MNHNS and CDR2 SASEGT. The CDR3 is 14 residues long. V trimming: 7 bases; J trimming: 4 bases; junction bases outside the gene matches: 8. CDR3 residues: CASTRAGPADTQYF. The CDR3 nucleotides read TGTGCCAGCACTCGAGCGGGGCCGGCAGATACGCAGTATTTT.

The rearrangement uses TRBV5-1 and TRBJ2-7, with 10 bases aligning to TRBD1. The V gene end was trimmed by 0 bases and the J gene end by 2 bases; junction bases not matched to a gene: 2. Germline CDR1 is SGHRS and CDR2 is YFSETQ. CDR3 length: 15 amino acids. In DNA, the CDR3 is TGCGCCAGCAGCTTGGTGACAGGGGGCCCCTACGAGCAGTACTTC. Translating gives CASSLVTGGPYEQYF.

The rearrangement joins TRBV11-2 to TRBJ2-7; 11 bases align to TRBD1. The CDR3 spans 14 residues. In germline, CDR1 is SGHAT, CDR2 FQNNGV. V lost 5 bases, J lost 3 bases, and 3 bases stayed unmatched. CDR3 nucleotides: TGTGCCAGCAGCCCCGGGACAGGGGGCTACGAGCAGTACTTC. Translating gives CASSPGTGGYEQYF.

This sequence joins TRBV30 and TRBJ2-7, with a weak D call TRBD1 (6 bases). The V gene lost 4 bases and the J gene lost 4 bases, with 20 bases spanning the gap. CDR3 length: 15 residues. Per germline, CDR1 GTSNPN and CDR2 SVGIG (reference sequence). Here the CDR3 reads CAWTQGLGERYEQYF. CDR3 bases: TGTGCCTGGACACAGGGCCTAGGGGAACGGTACGAGCAGTACTTC.

The CDR3 loop reads CSELRTINYGYTF. The CDR3 DNA reads TGCAGTGAACTACGGACAATTAACTATGGCTACACCTTC. The V call is TRBV29-1, the J call TRBJ1-2, with D maybe TRBD1 (5 bases). CDR1 SQVTM and CDR2 ANQGSEA come from the germline V gene. The CDR3 length is 13 residues.

The chain links TRBV6-1 to TRBJ2-7; 8 bases agree with TRBD1. With 7 bases clipped from V and 6 bases from J, the junction kept 8 bases outside the gene matches. CDR1 and CDR2 from the germline V gene are MNHNS and SASEGT. The CDR3 totals 13 residues. The CDR3 sequence is CASKRQGAPEQYF. The CDR3 DNA reads TGTGCCAGCAAGAGGCAGGGGGCTCCCGAGCAGTACTTC.

The chain recombines TRBV10-2 with TRBJ2-1; 8 positions agree with TRBD2. The ends lost 2 bases at V and 7 bases at J; junction bases unmatched: 10. The germline V gene encodes CDR1 WSHSY and CDR2 SAAADI. The CDR3 covers 16 residues. CDR3 in DNA: TGCGCCAGCAGTGAGGACGTGGCGGGAGGTATGAATGAGCAGTTCTTC. Its protein product is CASSEDVAGGMNEQFF.

V usage is TRBV27 and J usage is TRBJ1-2, with 9 bases that match TRBD1. Germline CDR1 reads MNHEY; CDR2 reads SMNVEV (reference sequence). This CDR3 contains 13 residues. V shed 6 bases, J shed 6 bases, and the junction held 5 bases outside the gene matches. The CDR3 DNA reads as TGTGCCAGCAGCTACAGGGGGCCCGATGGCTACACCTTC. This codes for CASSYRGPDGYTF.

This rearrangement joins TRBV30 to TRBJ2-2; 10 bases are shared with TRBD2. The CDR3 has 15 amino acids. The J segment lost 6 bases and the V segment lost 2 bases, leaving 6 bases of the junction unmatched. The germline V gene encodes CDR1 GTSNPN and CDR2 SVGIG (reference sequence). The CDR3 reads CAWSSGRVDAGELFF. The DNA of the CDR3 is TGTGCCTGGAGTAGCGGGAGGGTGGATGCCGGGGAGCTGTTTTTT.

This clone was recorded only once. J is TRBJ2-7 and V is TRBV7-2, with D unclear. The V end was cut by 5 bases, the J end by 2 bases, with 19 bases between. The CDR3 is made up of 16 amino acids. Germline CDR1 is SGHTA and CDR2 is FQGNSA. The CDR3 is CASSPNLVSITYEQYF. CDR3 DNA: TGTGCCAGCAGCCCAAACTTAGTTTCTATAACCTACGAGCAGTACTTC.

V and J are TRBV2 and TRBJ2-7, with 10 bases lining up with TRBD2. Per germline, CDR1 SNHLY and CDR2 FYNNEI. J was trimmed by 3 bases and V by 6 bases; bases with no gene match: 11. CDR3 size: 16 residues. The CDR3 sequence: CASRETIAGGLYEQYF. CDR3 in DNA: TGTGCCAGCAGGGAAACCATAGCGGGAGGCCTCTACGAGCAGTACTTC.

Concerning this clone: The same CDR3 can be traced to other DNA sequences in this sample. The chain couples TRBV5-4 to TRBJ2-5; D is ambiguous. Germline V lookup: CDR1 SGHNT, CDR2 YYREEE (reference sequence). Trimming cost V 2 bases and J 1 base, with 3 bases left between them. This CDR3 comprises 12 residues. The CDR3 bases are TGTGCCAGCAGCTTACCCCAAGAGACCCAGTACTTC. The encoded protein is CASSLPQETQYF. Drawing the rest from reference TRBV5-4 and TRBJ2-5, the complete variable domain is ETGVTQSPTHLIKTRGQQVTLRCSSQSGHNTVSWYQQALGQGPQFIFQYYREEENGRGNFPPRFSGLQFPNYSSELNVNALELDDSALYLCASSLPQETQYFGPGTRLLVL.